Listed below are T cell receptor beta chains from one sample, sequenced in a study of blood T cell repertoires in COVID-19. The table came from immunoSEQ multiplex PCR; TCRdb's copy has only in-frame clones and leaves some out. The data show nearly 200,000 clones, 80% to 90% seen once. The sequenced material came from peripheral blood. The source is a human donor in a cohort sampled during active COVID-19. Both conserved end residues are trimmed from each CDR3.

CDR3 protein: SAGGRGPQY
CDR3 length: 9
V gene: TRBV20-1
J gene: TRBJ2-3

CDR3 protein: ASTSGQPNQPQH
CDR3 length: 12
V gene: TRBV6-6
J gene: TRBJ1-5

CDR3 protein: SVDTGGPAGDTQY
CDR3 length: 13
V gene: TRBV29-1
J gene: TRBJ2-3

CDR3 protein: ASSLQGAGNSPLH
CDR3 length: 13
V gene: TRBV7-3
J gene: TRBJ1-6

CDR3 protein: ASSLDGSAGWKF
CDR3 length: 12
V gene: TRBV7-2
J gene: TRBJ2-1

CDR3 protein: ASSSGQNNQPQH
CDR3 length: 12
V gene: TRBV6-6
J gene: TRBJ1-5

CDR3 protein: ASSQLPDSYNSPLH
CDR3 length: 14
V gene: TRBV3-1/TRBV3-2
J gene: TRBJ1-6

CDR3 protein: SAMSQETQY
CDR3 length: 9
V gene: TRBV20-1
J gene: TRBJ2-5

CDR3 protein: ASSLATGSGNTIY
CDR3 length: 13
V gene: TRBV7-2
J gene: TRBJ1-3

CDR3 protein: ASSLGGPLYNGYT
CDR3 length: 13
V gene: TRBV27
J gene: TRBJ1-2

CDR3 protein: ASSTGTGMVGNQPQH
CDR3 length: 15
V gene: TRBV19
J gene: TRBJ1-5

CDR3 protein: ATQWGGSTDTQY
CDR3 length: 12
V gene: TRBV27
J gene: TRBJ2-3

CDR3 protein: ASSLVAIQETQY
CDR3 length: 12
V gene: TRBV7-8
J gene: TRBJ2-5

CDR3 protein: ASSLALANTGELF
CDR3 length: 13
V gene: TRBV7-2
J gene: TRBJ2-2

CDR3 protein: ASSWKEEAGELF
CDR3 length: 12
V gene: TRBV5-1
J gene: TRBJ2-2

CDR3 protein: ASSLRIGANTEAF
CDR3 length: 13
V gene: TRBV5-1
J gene: TRBJ1-1

CDR3 protein: ASSMWQGFSGYT
CDR3 length: 12
V gene: TRBV19
J gene: TRBJ1-2

CDR3 protein: ASSQSGNTEAF
CDR3 length: 11
V gene: TRBV16
J gene: TRBJ1-1

CDR3 protein: ASSRGTEAF
CDR3 length: 9
V gene: TRBV6-5
J gene: TRBJ1-1

CDR3 protein: ANRSGTGVFADTQY
CDR3 length: 14
V gene: TRBV6-4
J gene: TRBJ2-3

CDR3 protein: ASSQANPSGTDTQY
CDR3 length: 14
V gene: TRBV14
J gene: TRBJ2-3

CDR3 protein: AWSGQGVSPLH
CDR3 length: 11
V gene: TRBV30
J gene: TRBJ1-6

CDR3 protein: ASRVRTGGLAEAF
CDR3 length: 13
V gene: TRBV6-5
J gene: TRBJ1-1

CDR3 protein: ASSPGLQETQY
CDR3 length: 11
V gene: TRBV6-5
J gene: TRBJ2-5

CDR3 protein: ASSQGLETGELF
CDR3 length: 12
V gene: TRBV4-2
J gene: TRBJ2-2

CDR3 protein: ASSRVTGSSYGYT
CDR3 length: 13
V gene: TRBV7-8
J gene: TRBJ1-2

CDR3 protein: ASSSLQGAAF
CDR3 length: 10
V gene: TRBV5-4
J gene: TRBJ1-1

CDR3 protein: ASSERGNGYT
CDR3 length: 10
V gene: TRBV2
J gene: TRBJ1-2

CDR3 protein: ASSQRGDRNTGELF
CDR3 length: 14
V gene: TRBV2
J gene: TRBJ2-2

CDR3 protein: ASSWDSFSPLH
CDR3 length: 11
V gene: TRBV6-2/TRBV6-3
J gene: TRBJ1-6

CDR3 protein: ASSSNPGQGYQETQY
CDR3 length: 15
V gene: TRBV7-3
J gene: TRBJ2-5

CDR3 protein: ASSGRVGTDTQY
CDR3 length: 12
V gene: TRBV5-1
J gene: TRBJ2-3

CDR3 protein: SVVSSGPNTGELF
CDR3 length: 13
V gene: TRBV29-1
J gene: TRBJ2-2

CDR3 protein: ASSSGPPGTGELF
CDR3 length: 13
V gene: TRBV19
J gene: TRBJ2-2

CDR3 protein: AQGYSSNTGELF
CDR3 length: 12
V gene: TRBV30
J gene: TRBJ2-2

CDR3 protein: ASSVESSVPYEQY
CDR3 length: 13
V gene: TRBV6-4
J gene: TRBJ2-7

CDR3 protein: ASSLEAGTGGGSPLH
CDR3 length: 15
V gene: TRBV5-6
J gene: TRBJ1-6

CDR3 protein: ATQKQGAHGYT
CDR3 length: 11
V gene: TRBV28
J gene: TRBJ1-2

CDR3 protein: ASSVTRTLNSNQPQH
CDR3 length: 15
V gene: TRBV2
J gene: TRBJ1-5

CDR3 protein: ASSEAGQLYGYT
CDR3 length: 12
V gene: TRBV6-1
J gene: TRBJ1-2

CDR3 protein: ASSLTSRYQETQY
CDR3 length: 13
V gene: TRBV5-1
J gene: TRBJ2-5

CDR3 protein: ASSLEDRVFPFTGELF
CDR3 length: 16
V gene: TRBV11-2
J gene: TRBJ2-2

CDR3 protein: ASSLVLGGDSPLH
CDR3 length: 13
V gene: TRBV7-2
J gene: TRBJ1-6

CDR3 protein: ASSRYLGEVNYGYT
CDR3 length: 14
V gene: TRBV3-1/TRBV3-2
J gene: TRBJ1-2

CDR3 protein: ASRTSGRSSDTQY
CDR3 length: 13
V gene: TRBV7-2
J gene: TRBJ2-3

CDR3 protein: AKGLSGGTDTQY
CDR3 length: 12
V gene: TRBV7-2
J gene: TRBJ2-3

CDR3 protein: ASSLGDGGELF
CDR3 length: 11
V gene: TRBV12-3/TRBV12-4
J gene: TRBJ2-2

CDR3 protein: ASSTGGVQPQH
CDR3 length: 11
V gene: TRBV19
J gene: TRBJ1-5

CDR3 protein: ATEGPRDTQY
CDR3 length: 10
V gene: TRBV3-1/TRBV3-2
J gene: TRBJ2-3

CDR3 protein: ASSMPSGNRNIQY
CDR3 length: 13
V gene: TRBV19
J gene: TRBJ2-4

CDR3 protein: ASSASLAGTNTGELF
CDR3 length: 15
V gene: TRBV5-1
J gene: TRBJ2-2

CDR3 protein: ASSPPNTRTDTQY
CDR3 length: 13
V gene: TRBV18
J gene: TRBJ2-3

CDR3 protein: ASKGDYITGELF
CDR3 length: 12
V gene: TRBV2
J gene: TRBJ2-2

CDR3 protein: ASSQRWDRENYGYT
CDR3 length: 14
V gene: TRBV4-1
J gene: TRBJ1-2

CDR3 protein: ASRPGQGVPRGNTEAF
CDR3 length: 16
V gene: TRBV19
J gene: TRBJ1-1